The present T cell receptor (beta chain) was sequenced within a study of blood T cell repertoires in COVID-19. Study details: The cDNA or gDNA used as material had been derived from T cells, B-cell-depleted T cells, or PBMCs.

Original processing methods: Counts of nucleated cells, estimated from reference gene primer amplification, were obtained. Clones were sequenced by immunoSEQ multiplex PCR, and TCRdb holds only the in-frame ones, with some missing. V, J and clone size derive from that table, while D and trimming were established from the DNA sequence. The sample records about 210,000 clones, approximately 85% being singletons. Seattle patients were enrolled during active infection and followed longitudinally. Germline lookup yields CDR1 SGHDN and CDR2 FVKESK. The CDR3 loop spans 15 amino acids. V was clipped by 4 bases and J by 3 bases; unmatched bases: 6.

The rearrangement links TRBV14 to TRBJ1-2, with 9 nucleotides matching TRBD1. The source material was peripheral blood. The clonotype originates from a woman between 70 and 85 years old with COVID-19, enrolled during active disease. For the CDR3, the DNA is TGTGCCAGCAGCCCCTGGACAGGGGTGCACTATGGCTACACCTTC. Protein product: CASSPWTGVHYGYTF.